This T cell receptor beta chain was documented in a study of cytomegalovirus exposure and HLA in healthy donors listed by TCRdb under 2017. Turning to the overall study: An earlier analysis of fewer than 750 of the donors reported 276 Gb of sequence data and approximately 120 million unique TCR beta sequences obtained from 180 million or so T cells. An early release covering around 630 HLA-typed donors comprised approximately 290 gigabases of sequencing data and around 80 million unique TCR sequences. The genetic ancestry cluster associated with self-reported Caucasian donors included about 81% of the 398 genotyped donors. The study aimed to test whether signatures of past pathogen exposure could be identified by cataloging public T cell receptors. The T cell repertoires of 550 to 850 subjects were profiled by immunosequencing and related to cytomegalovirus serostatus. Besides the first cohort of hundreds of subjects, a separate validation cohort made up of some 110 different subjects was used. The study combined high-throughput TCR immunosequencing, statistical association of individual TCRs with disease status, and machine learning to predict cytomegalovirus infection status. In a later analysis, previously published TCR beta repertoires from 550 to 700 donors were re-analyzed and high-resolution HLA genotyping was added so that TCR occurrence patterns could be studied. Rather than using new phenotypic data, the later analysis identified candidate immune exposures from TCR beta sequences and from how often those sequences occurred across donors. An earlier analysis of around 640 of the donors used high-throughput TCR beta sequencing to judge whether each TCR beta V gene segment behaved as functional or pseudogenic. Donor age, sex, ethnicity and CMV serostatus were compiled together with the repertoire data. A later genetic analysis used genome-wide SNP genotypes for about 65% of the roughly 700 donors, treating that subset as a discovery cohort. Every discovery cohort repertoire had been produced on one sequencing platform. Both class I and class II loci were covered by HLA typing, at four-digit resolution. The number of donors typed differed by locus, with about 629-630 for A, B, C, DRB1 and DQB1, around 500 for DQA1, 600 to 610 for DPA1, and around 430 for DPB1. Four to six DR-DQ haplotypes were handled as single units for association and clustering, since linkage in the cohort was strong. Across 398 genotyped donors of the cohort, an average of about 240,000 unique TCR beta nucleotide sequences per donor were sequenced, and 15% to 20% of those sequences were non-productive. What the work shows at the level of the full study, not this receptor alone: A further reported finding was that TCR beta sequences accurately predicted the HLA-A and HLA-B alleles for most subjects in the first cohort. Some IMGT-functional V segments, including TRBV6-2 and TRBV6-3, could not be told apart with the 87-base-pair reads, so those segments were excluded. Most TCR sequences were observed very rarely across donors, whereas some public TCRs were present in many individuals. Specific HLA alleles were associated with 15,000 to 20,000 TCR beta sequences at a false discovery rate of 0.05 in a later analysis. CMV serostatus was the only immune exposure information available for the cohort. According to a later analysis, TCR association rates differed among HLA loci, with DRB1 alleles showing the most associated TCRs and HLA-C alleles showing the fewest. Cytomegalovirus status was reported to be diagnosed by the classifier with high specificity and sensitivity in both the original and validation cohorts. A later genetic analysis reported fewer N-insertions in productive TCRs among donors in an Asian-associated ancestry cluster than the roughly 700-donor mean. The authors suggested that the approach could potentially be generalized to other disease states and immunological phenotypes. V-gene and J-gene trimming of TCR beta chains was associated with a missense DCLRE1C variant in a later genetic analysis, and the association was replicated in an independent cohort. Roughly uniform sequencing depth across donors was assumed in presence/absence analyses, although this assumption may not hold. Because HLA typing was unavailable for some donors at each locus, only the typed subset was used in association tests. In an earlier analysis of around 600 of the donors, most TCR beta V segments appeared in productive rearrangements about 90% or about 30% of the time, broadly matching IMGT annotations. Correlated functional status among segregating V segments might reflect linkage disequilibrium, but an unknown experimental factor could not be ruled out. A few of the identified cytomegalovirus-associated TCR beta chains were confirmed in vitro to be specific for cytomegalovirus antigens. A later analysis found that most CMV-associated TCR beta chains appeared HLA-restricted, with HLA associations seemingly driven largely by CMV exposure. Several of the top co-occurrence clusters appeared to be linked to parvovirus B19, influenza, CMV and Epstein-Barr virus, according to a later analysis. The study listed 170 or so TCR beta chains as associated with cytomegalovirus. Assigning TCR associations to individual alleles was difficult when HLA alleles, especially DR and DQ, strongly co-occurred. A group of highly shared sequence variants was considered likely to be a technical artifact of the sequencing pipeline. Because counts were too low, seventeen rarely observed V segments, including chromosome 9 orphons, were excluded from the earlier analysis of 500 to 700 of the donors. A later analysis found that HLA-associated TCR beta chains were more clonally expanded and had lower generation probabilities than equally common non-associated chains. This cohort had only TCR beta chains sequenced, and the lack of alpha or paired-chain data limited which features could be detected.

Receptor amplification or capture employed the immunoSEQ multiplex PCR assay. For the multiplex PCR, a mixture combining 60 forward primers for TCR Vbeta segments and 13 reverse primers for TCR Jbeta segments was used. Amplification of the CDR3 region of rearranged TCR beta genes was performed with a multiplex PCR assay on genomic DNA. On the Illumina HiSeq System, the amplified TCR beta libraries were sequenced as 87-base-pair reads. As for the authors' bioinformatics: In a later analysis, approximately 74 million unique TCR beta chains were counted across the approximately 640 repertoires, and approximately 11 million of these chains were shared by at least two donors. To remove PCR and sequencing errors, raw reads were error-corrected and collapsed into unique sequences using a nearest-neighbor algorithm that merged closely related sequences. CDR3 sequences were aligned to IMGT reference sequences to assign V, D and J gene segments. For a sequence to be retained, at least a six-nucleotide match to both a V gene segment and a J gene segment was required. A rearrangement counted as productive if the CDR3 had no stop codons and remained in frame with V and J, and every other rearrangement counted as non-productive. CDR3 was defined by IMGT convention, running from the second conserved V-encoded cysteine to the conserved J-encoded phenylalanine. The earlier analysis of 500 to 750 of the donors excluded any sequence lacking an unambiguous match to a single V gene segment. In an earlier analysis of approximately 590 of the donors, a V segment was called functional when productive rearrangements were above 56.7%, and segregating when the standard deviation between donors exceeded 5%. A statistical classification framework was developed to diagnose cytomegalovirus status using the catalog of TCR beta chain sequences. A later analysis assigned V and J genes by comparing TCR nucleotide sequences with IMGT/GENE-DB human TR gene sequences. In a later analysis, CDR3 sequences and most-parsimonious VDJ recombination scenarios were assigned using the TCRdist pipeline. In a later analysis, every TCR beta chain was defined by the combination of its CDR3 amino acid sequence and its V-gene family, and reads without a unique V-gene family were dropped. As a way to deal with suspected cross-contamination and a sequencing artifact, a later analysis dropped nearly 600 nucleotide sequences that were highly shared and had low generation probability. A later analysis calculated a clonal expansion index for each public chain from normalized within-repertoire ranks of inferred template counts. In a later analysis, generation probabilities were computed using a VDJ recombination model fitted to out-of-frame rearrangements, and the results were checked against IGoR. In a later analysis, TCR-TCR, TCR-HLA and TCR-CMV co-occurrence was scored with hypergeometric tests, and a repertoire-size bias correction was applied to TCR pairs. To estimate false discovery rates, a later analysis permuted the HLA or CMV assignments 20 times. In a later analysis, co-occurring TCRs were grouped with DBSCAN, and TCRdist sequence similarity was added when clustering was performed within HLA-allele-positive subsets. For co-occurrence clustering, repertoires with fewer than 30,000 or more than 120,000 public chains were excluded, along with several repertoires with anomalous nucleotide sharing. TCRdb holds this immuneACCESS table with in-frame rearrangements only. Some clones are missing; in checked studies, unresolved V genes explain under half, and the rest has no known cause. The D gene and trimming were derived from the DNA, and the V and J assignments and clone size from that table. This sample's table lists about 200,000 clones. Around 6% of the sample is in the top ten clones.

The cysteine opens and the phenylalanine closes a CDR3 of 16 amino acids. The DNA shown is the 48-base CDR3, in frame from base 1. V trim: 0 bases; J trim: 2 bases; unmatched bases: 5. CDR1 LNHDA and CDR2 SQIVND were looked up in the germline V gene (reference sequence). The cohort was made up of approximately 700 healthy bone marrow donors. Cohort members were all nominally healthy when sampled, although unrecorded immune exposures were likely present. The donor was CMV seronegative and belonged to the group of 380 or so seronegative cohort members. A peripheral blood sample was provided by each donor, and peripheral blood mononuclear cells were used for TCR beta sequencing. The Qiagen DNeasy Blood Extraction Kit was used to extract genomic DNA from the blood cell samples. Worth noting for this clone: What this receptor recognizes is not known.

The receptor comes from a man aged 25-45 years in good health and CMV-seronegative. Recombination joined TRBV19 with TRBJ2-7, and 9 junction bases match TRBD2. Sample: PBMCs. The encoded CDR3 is CASSIEGSGSTYEQYF. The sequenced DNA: TGTGCCAGTAGTATAGAGGGTAGCGGGAGTACCTACGAGCAGTACTTC.